Listed below are T cell receptor beta chains from one sample, sequenced in a study of radiation and T cells in renal cell carcinoma. The assay was immunoSEQ multiplex PCR, and TCRdb's table has in-frame clones only and misses some. This sample yields roughly 82,000 clones, of which around 89% are seen a single time; 5% to 7.5% belongs to the top ten. Specimen: blood, collected from a patient whose treatment included radiotherapy and nephrectomy. These receptors originate from a woman in her seventies with renal cell carcinoma. CDR3s include the opening cysteine and the closing phenylalanine or tryptophan. A D gene is named only where the DNA matches it firmly.

TRBJ1-2 | - | TRBV19 | CASQASIGELYGYTF | TGTGCCAGTCAGGCCAGCATCGGGGAACTCTATGGCTACACCTTC
TRBJ1-2 | - | TRBV5-4 | CASSDTDYGYTF | TGTGCCAGCAGCGACACAGACTATGGCTACACCTTC
TRBJ1-1 | - | TRBV11-1 | CASSRRQGMNTEAFF | TGTGCCAGCAGCAGACGGCAGGGCATGAACACTGAAGCTTTCTTT
TRBJ2-3 | - | TRBV18 | CASSPLRPKSTDTQYF | TGTGCCAGCTCACCACTCCGGCCAAAGAGCACAGATACGCAGTATTTT
TRBJ1-2 | - | TRBV30 | CAWSVPEEANYGYTF | TGTGCCTGGAGTGTACCGGAAGAGGCTAACTATGGCTACACCTTC
TRBJ2-7 | TRBD2 | TRBV19 | CASSNLAGSYEQYF | TGTGCCAGTAGTAATCTAGCGGGGTCCTACGAGCAGTACTTC
TRBJ1-1 | TRBD1 | TRBV19 | CASLGQGTEAFF | TGTGCCAGCCTCGGACAGGGCACTGAAGCTTTCTTT
TRBJ2-3 | - | TRBV6-1 | CASSEARTQYF | TGTGCCAGCAGCGAAGCGAGGACGCAGTATTTT
TRBJ2-2 | TRBD1 | TRBV11-2 | CASSPTGGNIGELFF | TGTGCCAGCAGCCCTACAGGGGGCAACATAGGGGAGCTGTTTTTT
TRBJ1-2 | - | TRBV10-2 | CASSEGGGGYTF | TGCGCCAGCAGTGAGGGAGGTGGAGGCTACACCTTC
TRBJ1-3 | TRBD1 | TRBV10-2 | CASRGGQAASGNTIYF | TGCGCCAGCAGGGGGGGACAGGCTGCCTCTGGAAACACCATATATTTT
TRBJ1-6 | - | TRBV27 | CASKITYNSPLHF | TGTGCCAGCAAGATCACGTATAATTCACCCCTCCACTTT
TRBJ2-5 | TRBD2 | TRBV5-4 | CASSLGWSSGGNRETQYF | TGTGCCAGCAGCTTGGGATGGAGTAGCGGGGGGAACAGGGAGACCCAGTACTTC
TRBJ2-3 | - | TRBV2 | CASTGGLATDTQYF | TGTGCCAGCACCGGGGGCCTCGCCACAGATACGCAGTATTTT
TRBJ2-5 | - | TRBV6-1 | CASRPAQETQYF | TGTGCCAGCAGGCCAGCTCAAGAGACCCAGTACTTC
TRBJ2-3 | TRBD2 | TRBV4-2 | CASSQTRAGGPGSDTQYF | TGTGCCAGCAGCCAGACTCGGGCGGGGGGGCCAGGTTCAGATACGCAGTATTTT
TRBJ2-3 | TRBD2 | TRBV29-1 | CSVGGAWITDTQYF | TGCAGCGTCGGGGGGGCCTGGATCACAGATACGCAGTATTTT
TRBJ2-4 | - | TRBV2 | CASSVDIAKNIQYF | TGTGCCAGCAGTGTGGACATAGCCAAAAACATTCAGTACTTC
TRBJ1-2 | - | TRBV6-5 | CASSYLGRDYGYTF | TGTGCCAGCAGTTACCTCGGACGGGACTATGGCTACACCTTC
TRBJ1-6 | - | TRBV30 | CAWKFQGGMDNSPLHF | TGTGCCTGGAAGTTCCAGGGAGGTATGGATAATTCACCCCTCCACTTT